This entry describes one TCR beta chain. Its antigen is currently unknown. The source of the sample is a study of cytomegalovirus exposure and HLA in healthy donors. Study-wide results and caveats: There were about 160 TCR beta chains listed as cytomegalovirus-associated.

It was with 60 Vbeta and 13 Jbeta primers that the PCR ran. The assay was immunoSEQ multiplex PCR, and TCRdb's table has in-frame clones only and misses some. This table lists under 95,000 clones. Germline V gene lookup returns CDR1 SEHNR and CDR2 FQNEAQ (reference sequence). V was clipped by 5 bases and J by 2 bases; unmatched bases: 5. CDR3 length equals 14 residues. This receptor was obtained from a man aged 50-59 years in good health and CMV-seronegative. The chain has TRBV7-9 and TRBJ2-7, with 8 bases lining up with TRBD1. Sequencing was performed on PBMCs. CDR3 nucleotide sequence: TGTGCCAGCAGCGCCGGACAGGGACCCTACGAGCAGTACTTC. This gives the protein CASSAGQGPYEQYF.